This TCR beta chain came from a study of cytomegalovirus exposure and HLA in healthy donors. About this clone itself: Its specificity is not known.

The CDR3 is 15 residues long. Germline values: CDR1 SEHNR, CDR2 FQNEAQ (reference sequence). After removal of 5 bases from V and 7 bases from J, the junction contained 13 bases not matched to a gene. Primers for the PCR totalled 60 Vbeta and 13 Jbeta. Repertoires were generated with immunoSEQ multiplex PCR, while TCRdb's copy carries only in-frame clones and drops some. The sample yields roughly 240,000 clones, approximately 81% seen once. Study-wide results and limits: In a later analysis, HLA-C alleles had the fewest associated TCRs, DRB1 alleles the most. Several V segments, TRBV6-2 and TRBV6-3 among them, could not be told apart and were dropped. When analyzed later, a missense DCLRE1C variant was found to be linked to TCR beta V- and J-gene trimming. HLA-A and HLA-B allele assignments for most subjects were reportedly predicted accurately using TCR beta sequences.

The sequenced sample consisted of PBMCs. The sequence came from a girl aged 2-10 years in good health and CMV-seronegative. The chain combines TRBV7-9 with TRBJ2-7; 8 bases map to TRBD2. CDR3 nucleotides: TGTGCCAGCAGCCCAAACACCGGGACTAGGGGAGAGCAGTACTTC. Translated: CASSPNTGTRGEQYF.